This T cell receptor (beta chain) was recorded in a study of liver allograft versus peripheral blood T cells. About the research overall: Repertoires of T cell receptors in transplanted livers were compared with recipients' peripheral blood repertoires. The study's findings and limits: Reported data describe T cell receptor repertoires within liver allografts as differing from those in peripheral blood.

The V gene lost 2 bases and the J gene lost 8 bases, with 9 bases spanning the gap. Germline V gene lookup returns CDR1 MNHEY and CDR2 SVGAGI. CDR3 length: 12 amino acids. TCRdb passed the reads through MiXCR, listing each CDR3 protein once. In the table there are some 10,000 distinct CDR3 sequences, about a fifth of which are singletons. The sample holds a few counts of this clonotype. Its cognate antigen is unknown. The TCR was taken from a human patient who had a liver transplant. Some of the T cells might come from the graft donor. The chain carries TRBV6-5 and TRBJ1-2; TRBD1 is a possible D gene (5 bases). This CDR3 is CASSYGGVGYTF. CDR3 sequence (DNA): TGTGCCAGCAGTTACGGAGGGGTCGGCTACACCTTC.